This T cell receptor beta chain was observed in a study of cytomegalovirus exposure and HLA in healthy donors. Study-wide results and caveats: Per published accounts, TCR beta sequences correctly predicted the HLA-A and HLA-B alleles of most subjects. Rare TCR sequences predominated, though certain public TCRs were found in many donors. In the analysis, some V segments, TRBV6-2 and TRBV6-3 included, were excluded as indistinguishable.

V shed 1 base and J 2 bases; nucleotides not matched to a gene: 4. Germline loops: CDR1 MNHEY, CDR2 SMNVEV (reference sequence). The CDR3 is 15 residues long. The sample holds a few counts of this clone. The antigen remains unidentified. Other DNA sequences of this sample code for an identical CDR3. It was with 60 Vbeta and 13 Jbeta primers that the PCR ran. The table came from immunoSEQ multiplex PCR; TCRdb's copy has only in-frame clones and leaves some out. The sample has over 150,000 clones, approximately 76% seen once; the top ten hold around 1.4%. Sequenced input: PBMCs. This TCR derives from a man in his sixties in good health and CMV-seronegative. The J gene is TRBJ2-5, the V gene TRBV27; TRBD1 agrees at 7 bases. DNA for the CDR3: TGTGCCAGCAGTTTATTAGGGGGCGGGCAAGAGACCCAGTACTTC. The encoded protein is CASSLLGGGQETQYF.